The 5 T cell receptor beta chains given below trace back to one sample, sequenced in a study of shared clonotypes between healthy human individuals. This table comes from immunoSEQ multiplex PCR, and its TCRdb copy is limited to in-frame clones, with some not included. The data contain approximately 2.1 million clones, over 85% of them singletons. Sequenced: naive CD4+ T cells from PBMCs. Subset noted: CD45RA+ positively selected. The source of these receptors is a man between 18 and 35 years old in good health. Some clones in this sample may be carry-over from other donors' samples.

V usage is TRBV28 and J usage is TRBJ1-5, with D possibly matching TRBD1 (5 bases). The CDR3 spans 16 residues. Germline V CDR1 and CDR2: MDHEN, SYDVKM. The V gene lost 1 base and the J gene lost 4 bases, with 14 bases spanning the gap. CDR3 sequence reads: CASSLYPGLHNQPQHF. The CDR3 DNA reads TGTGCCAGCAGTTTATACCCGGGACTACATAATCAGCCCCAGCATTTT.

The chain employs TRBV5-1 and TRBJ2-3; D is ambiguous. V was shortened by 0 bases and J by 0 bases, with 11 bases between the two germline ends. CDR3 length equals 16 residues. From germline, CDR1 is SGHRS and CDR2 YFSETQ. CDR3 amino acids: CASSLEAGLSTDTQYF. CDR3 in DNA: TGCGCCAGCAGCTTGGAGGCCGGGCTTAGCACAGATACGCAGTATTTT.

V is TRBV28 and J is TRBJ2-7; D could derive from TRBD1 or TRBD2 (5 bases each). Germline V lookup: CDR1 MDHEN, CDR2 SYDVKM. The V and J ends lost 8 bases and 2 bases respectively, with 13 bases between them. The CDR3 runs to 13 residues. The CDR3 protein is CASGLEGPYEQYF. CDR3 in DNA: TGTGCCAGCGGACTCGAGGGGCCCTACGAGCAGTACTTC.

The DNA for the CDR3 is TGCGCCAGCACCAATTCGACAGGGTTCTTAGCCAAAAACATTCAGTACTTC. Translating it yields CASTNSTGFLAKNIQYF. V is TRBV5-1 and J is TRBJ2-4, with 7 bases matching TRBD1. The germline CDR1 and CDR2 sequences are SGHRS and YFSETQ. CDR3 length equals 17 residues. The V gene end was trimmed by 6 bases and the J gene end by 0 bases; junction bases not matched to a gene: 12.

Details on this clone: The sample holds other DNA sequences that translate to the same CDR3. The gene calls are TRBV2 and TRBJ1-5; D remains ambiguous. This CDR3 has 12 amino acids. V shed 6 bases and J shed 6 bases, with 9 bases lying between them. The germline CDR1 and CDR2 sequences are SNHLY and FYNNEI. CDR3 in DNA: TGTGCCAGCAGCGCGGAGGTTCAGCCCCAGCATTTT. Residues: CASSAEVQPQHF.